Below, 2 T cell receptor beta chains from the same sample are listed, as sequenced in a study of regulatory T cells in long-lasting Graves disease. As to time point: newly diagnosed GD, antithyroid drugs for less than 3 months. PBMC RNA was the source of the TCR library. For TCR beta, libraries came from iRepertoire HTBI primers and Arm-PCR of CDR3 regions. Each CDR3 protein gets one entry after TCRdb re-called the multiplex PCR reads with MiXCR. This sample carries 250,000 or so distinct CDR3 sequences, 15% to 20% of them seen once, and the ten largest clones take around 15%. A further study also used this sample, focusing on T cells in Graves' hyperthyroidism and ophthalmopathy.

The sequencing here drew on peripheral blood mononuclear cells (PBMCs), taken at new diagnosis, from a patient treated with antithyroid drugs. These receptors all stem from a woman younger than 45 with Graves disease.

Many counts were recorded for this clonotype. The CDR3 nucleotides read TGTGCCAGCAGTTGGGGAACAGGGCACTATGGCTACACCTTC. As protein: CASSWGTGHYGYTF. V and J are TRBV6-5 and TRBJ1-2; D may be TRBD1 (6 bases). Germline CDR1 MNHEY, CDR2 SVGAGI. With 4 bases removed from V and 3 bases from J, the gap between germline ends came to 12 bases. The CDR3 contains 14 residues.

Many counts were recorded for this clonotype. The chain employs TRBV4-2 and TRBJ1-4; D unclear. Germline CDR1 is LGHNA and CDR2 is YNFKEQ. The CDR3 runs 12 residues. The V end lost 1 base, the J end lost 8 bases, and 5 bases lay between the germline ends. The CDR3 region is CASSQVEEKLFF. The CDR3 DNA sequence: TGTGCCAGCAGCCAAGTAGAGGAAAAACTGTTTTTT.